Listed below are T cell receptor beta chains from one sample, sequenced in a study of CD8 T cells in Susac syndrome. A single record per CDR3 protein comes from TCRdb applying MiXCR to the immunoSEQ multiplex PCR reads. This sample has roughly 89,000 distinct CDR3 sequences, with around 96% found just once. What was sequenced was CD8+ T cells from PBMCs. The receptor set was obtained from a human donor with Susac syndrome. Both conserved end residues are part of each CDR3. The order of the fields is J gene, V gene, CDR3 protein.

J: TRBJ2-4; V: TRBV5-6; CDR3: CASSPGPRHIQYF
J: TRBJ1-1; V: TRBV11-1; CDR3: CASSLEGGQSTEAFF
J: TRBJ1-6; V: TRBV20-1; CDR3: CSALGQYNSPLHF
J: TRBJ2-7; V: TRBV9; CDR3: CASSPRDGYEQYF
J: TRBJ2-7; V: TRBV7-2; CDR3: CASSLALSLPYEQYF
J: TRBJ1-1; V: TRBV4-1; CDR3: CASSQDGGGGDEAFF
J: TRBJ2-5; V: TRBV12-3/TRBV12-4; CDR3: CASLEAGALQETQYF
J: TRBJ2-5; V: TRBV12-3/TRBV12-4; CDR3: CASSFVTASGQETQYF
J: TRBJ2-7; V: TRBV5-6; CDR3: CASSLLTSGVWIEQYF
J: TRBJ1-1; V: TRBV29-1; CDR3: CSALGQPNTEAFF
J: TRBJ1-2; V: TRBV19; CDR3: CASSGGDLGYGYTF
J: TRBJ2-5; V: TRBV2; CDR3: CASHTGEEETQYF
J: TRBJ2-7; V: TRBV19; CDR3: CASTAGTGPYEQYF
J: TRBJ2-5; V: TRBV5-6; CDR3: CASSLDSYQETQYF
J: TRBJ2-5; V: TRBV4-3; CDR3: CASSQDPQGETQYF
J: TRBJ1-1; V: TRBV29-1; CDR3: CSVAADHVTEAFF
J: TRBJ1-2; V: TRBV5-1; CDR3: CASSSVQGQDYGYTF
J: TRBJ2-3; V: TRBV20-1; CDR3: CSARDRAVISDTQYF
J: TRBJ1-4; V: TRBV29-1; CDR3: CSVVVQPNEKLFF
J: TRBJ1-5; V: TRBV7-8; CDR3: CASSLADTGNQPQHF
J: TRBJ1-2; V: TRBV4-2; CDR3: CASSQVGSGYEGYTF
J: TRBJ2-3; V: TRBV6-4; CDR3: CASSDRGGLAGPDTQYF
J: TRBJ2-7; V: TRBV18; CDR3: CASSPRVLADSSYEQYF
J: TRBJ1-5; V: TRBV19; CDR3: CASSIKVRQGEIYGNQPQHF
J: TRBJ2-2; V: TRBV11-3; CDR3: CASSRSAGTTWAGELFF
J: TRBJ2-3; V: TRBV7-2; CDR3: CASSLEAGRTDTQYF
J: TRBJ2-3; V: TRBV2; CDR3: CASLGTGNEDTQYF
J: TRBJ2-2; V: TRBV20-1; CDR3: CSARQEGMAGELFF
J: TRBJ2-3; V: TRBV5-4; CDR3: CASSATEADTQYF
J: TRBJ1-4; V: TRBV7-6; CDR3: CASSSGWPNEKLFF
J: TRBJ2-1; V: TRBV27; CDR3: CASSLQGSRNEQFF
J: TRBJ1-1; V: TRBV30; CDR3: CAWSVRPRGGTEAFF
J: TRBJ1-2; V: TRBV2; CDR3: CAIYRGPIDYGYTF
J: TRBJ2-3; V: TRBV7-2; CDR3: CASSRVTTDTQYF
J: TRBJ2-7; V: TRBV12-3/TRBV12-4; CDR3: CASSATSGTGFYEQYF
J: TRBJ1-5; V: TRBV27; CDR3: CASSPGVNQPQHF
J: TRBJ1-5; V: TRBV28; CDR3: CASTLDRVKHYSNQPQHF
J: TRBJ1-1; V: TRBV23-1; CDR3: CASSQPPYRGGTEAFF
J: TRBJ2-5; V: TRBV11-2; CDR3: CASSARPGTAQETQYF
J: TRBJ1-1; V: TRBV3-1; CDR3: CASSQISGPGNTEAFF
J: TRBJ1-5; V: TRBV19; CDR3: CASSIQDNQPQHF
J: TRBJ2-5; V: TRBV20-1; CDR3: CSARKGAETQYF
J: TRBJ1-2; V: TRBV9; CDR3: CASSVSDRGLDGYTF
J: TRBJ2-1; V: TRBV29-1; CDR3: CSVGYNEQFF
J: TRBJ2-3; V: TRBV20-1; CDR3: CSAYHQRGVSTDTQYF
J: TRBJ1-6; V: TRBV15; CDR3: CATSRDRWAGIETLHF
J: TRBJ1-2; V: TRBV20-1; CDR3: CSAAQGLNYGYTF
J: TRBJ1-2; V: TRBV12-3/TRBV12-4; CDR3: CASGRDSRYTF
J: TRBJ2-1; V: TRBV29-1; CDR3: CSVDPTSGDYNEQFF
J: TRBJ1-1; V: TRBV30; CDR3: CAWSRPGGRWGTEAFF
J: TRBJ1-2; V: TRBV30; CDR3: CAWSRSGAGYTF
J: TRBJ1-5; V: TRBV15; CDR3: CATSREEGREQPQHF